A selection of T cell receptor beta chains follows, all from one sample in a study of blood T cell repertoires in COVID-19. Repertoires were generated with immunoSEQ multiplex PCR, while TCRdb's copy carries only in-frame clones and drops some. The data hold roughly 280,000 clones, with around 80% observed a single time. The sample comprised peripheral blood. The receptors were gathered from a man aged 55 to 70 with acute or convalescent COVID-19. Each CDR3 is given with its conserved first and last residue. Rows may omit the clone size; those that give it use once, few, many or a size class.

v_call: TRBV7-2; clone_size: -; j_call: TRBJ2-7; cdr3_aa: CASSLPSASYEQYF
v_call: TRBV6-5; clone_size: -; j_call: TRBJ1-1; cdr3_aa: CASSYSTGLGTEAFF
v_call: TRBV14; clone_size: -; j_call: TRBJ2-6; cdr3_aa: CASRDTGSGANVLTF
v_call: TRBV4-3; clone_size: -; j_call: TRBJ2-7; cdr3_aa: CASSQEFGGLSYEQYF
v_call: TRBV10-3; clone_size: -; j_call: TRBJ1-3; cdr3_aa: CAISESKTGGRTTIYF
v_call: TRBV4-2; clone_size: -; j_call: TRBJ2-1; cdr3_aa: CASSQRLAGDLYNEQFF
v_call: TRBV2; clone_size: -; j_call: TRBJ2-3; cdr3_aa: CASRGQGVVGDTQYF
v_call: TRBV4-1; clone_size: few; j_call: TRBJ1-3; cdr3_aa: CASSQTGGRGNTIYF
v_call: TRBV7-6; clone_size: -; j_call: TRBJ1-3; cdr3_aa: CASSVAGGTGNTIYF
v_call: TRBV29-1; clone_size: -; j_call: TRBJ1-2; cdr3_aa: CSVGGDRGSGYTF
v_call: TRBV5-4; clone_size: -; j_call: TRBJ2-5; cdr3_aa: CASSSSLDRVKETQYF
v_call: TRBV7-2; clone_size: -; j_call: TRBJ2-3; cdr3_aa: CASSSGLSPDTQYF
v_call: TRBV4-3; clone_size: -; j_call: TRBJ2-7; cdr3_aa: CASSQNNRGQYEQYF
v_call: TRBV4-2; clone_size: -; j_call: TRBJ2-1; cdr3_aa: CASSQAGLAGYNEQFF
v_call: TRBV2; clone_size: -; j_call: TRBJ2-7; cdr3_aa: CASSETSYEQYF
v_call: TRBV27; clone_size: -; j_call: TRBJ2-7; cdr3_aa: CASSPRTGGFYEQYF
v_call: TRBV5-1; clone_size: -; j_call: TRBJ2-3; cdr3_aa: CATSNSGGPRTDTQYF
v_call: TRBV24-1; clone_size: -; j_call: TRBJ1-5; cdr3_aa: CATSDLHGTGYGNQPQHF
v_call: TRBV3-1/TRBV3-2; clone_size: -; j_call: TRBJ1-2; cdr3_aa: CASSQGYGYTF
v_call: TRBV19; clone_size: -; j_call: TRBJ1-2; cdr3_aa: CASSIVGRQNYGYTF
v_call: TRBV20-1; clone_size: -; j_call: TRBJ1-2; cdr3_aa: CSASPGQGSKVGGYTF
v_call: TRBV6-4; clone_size: -; j_call: TRBJ2-1; cdr3_aa: CASSDSGLLALNEQFF
v_call: TRBV24-1; clone_size: -; j_call: TRBJ2-7; cdr3_aa: CATSDLVQESSYEQYF
v_call: TRBV3-1/TRBV3-2; clone_size: once; j_call: TRBJ1-5; cdr3_aa: CASSPGFPINQPQHF
v_call: TRBV7-8; clone_size: -; j_call: TRBJ1-2; cdr3_aa: CASSWGTVSYGYTF
v_call: TRBV9; clone_size: -; j_call: TRBJ1-5; cdr3_aa: CASSVGTGHRQPQHF
v_call: TRBV9; clone_size: -; j_call: TRBJ2-5; cdr3_aa: CASSKPSRAGSFQETQYF
v_call: TRBV6-5; clone_size: once; j_call: TRBJ1-1; cdr3_aa: CASSSQSQGRGTEAFF
v_call: TRBV9; clone_size: -; j_call: TRBJ2-3; cdr3_aa: CASSVVAGGTDTQYF
v_call: TRBV11-2; clone_size: -; j_call: TRBJ1-6; cdr3_aa: CASSFRAGNSPLHF
v_call: TRBV5-1; clone_size: -; j_call: TRBJ1-2; cdr3_aa: CASSLMSGSNYGYTF
v_call: TRBV29-1; clone_size: -; j_call: TRBJ1-2; cdr3_aa: CSVGDREGYGYTF
v_call: TRBV28; clone_size: few; j_call: TRBJ1-1; cdr3_aa: CASSRGMNTEAFF
v_call: TRBV5-6; clone_size: -; j_call: TRBJ2-1; cdr3_aa: CASSLDAGEQFF
v_call: TRBV11-2; clone_size: few; j_call: TRBJ2-2; cdr3_aa: CASSARLAGGTNTGELFF
v_call: TRBV6-4; clone_size: few; j_call: TRBJ2-5; cdr3_aa: CASWAGPTEETQYF
v_call: TRBV3-1/TRBV3-2; clone_size: -; j_call: TRBJ1-6; cdr3_aa: CASSPPAGRLSSYNSPLHF
v_call: TRBV4-3; clone_size: -; j_call: TRBJ1-6; cdr3_aa: CASSQERGMGQRNSPLHF
v_call: TRBV10-3; clone_size: -; j_call: TRBJ1-1; cdr3_aa: CAISEYRNTEAFF
v_call: TRBV18; clone_size: -; j_call: TRBJ1-3; cdr3_aa: CASSPIGRGLTGNTIYF